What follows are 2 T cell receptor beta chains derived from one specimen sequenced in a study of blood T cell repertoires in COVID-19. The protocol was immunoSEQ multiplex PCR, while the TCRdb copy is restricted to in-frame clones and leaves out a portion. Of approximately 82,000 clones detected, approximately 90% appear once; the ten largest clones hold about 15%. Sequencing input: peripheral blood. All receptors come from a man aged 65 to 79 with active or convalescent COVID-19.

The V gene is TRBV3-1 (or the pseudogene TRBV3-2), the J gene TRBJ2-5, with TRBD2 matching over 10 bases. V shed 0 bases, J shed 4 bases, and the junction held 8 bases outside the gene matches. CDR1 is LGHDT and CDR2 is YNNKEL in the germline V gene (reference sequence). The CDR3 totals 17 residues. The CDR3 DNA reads TGTGCCAGCAGCCAAGATAAGCGGGAGGGTTGGGTAGAGACCCAGTACTTC. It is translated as CASSQDKREGWVETQYF.

DNA of the CDR3: TGTGCCAGCAGCTTAGCCAGGGGAGTATCGACTAACTATGGCTACACCTTC. Translating gives CASSLARGVSTNYGYTF. The chain employs TRBV7-2 and TRBJ1-2; D is perhaps TRBD1 (6 bases). The CDR3 is 17 residues long. The V end was cut by 0 bases, the J end by 0 bases, with 14 bases between. The germline V gene has CDR1 SGHTA and CDR2 FQGNSA.